A selection of T cell receptor beta chains follows, all from one sample in a study of identical twins. TCRdb re-analysed the 5' RACE reads in MiXCR, keeping a single row per CDR3 protein. The table records about 260,000 distinct CDR3 sequences, 7% of them present only once. The same sample was also used in a study of yellow fever vaccine responses in identical twins.

Input material: memory (CD45RO+) T cells sorted from blood. The receptor source for this set is a woman aged 18-35 years in good health. CDR3s include the opening cysteine and the closing phenylalanine or tryptophan. D genes are given only for firm matches. Some rows have no size entry. The others give once, few or many, or a class for an expanded clone.

D	size	V	J	DNA	CDR3
TRBD1	few	TRBV28	TRBJ2-1	TGTGCCAGCAGTGATCCGGGACAGGTCTACGATGAGCAGTTCTTC	CASSDPGQVYDEQFF
.	many	TRBV11-2	TRBJ1-2	TGTGCCAGCAGCTTGGGGCAGGGCCATGGCTACACCTTC	CASSLGQGHGYTF
TRBD1	many	TRBV12-3/TRBV12-4	TRBJ1-5	TGTGCCAGCAGTACAGGGGACAAACAGCCCCAGCATTTT	CASSTGDKQPQHF
.	.	TRBV10-3	TRBJ2-2	TGTGCCATCAGTGGTCAACCTAGGAACACCGGGGAGCTGTTTTTT	CAISGQPRNTGELFF
.	few	TRBV5-1	TRBJ1-1	TGCGCCAGCAGCTTGGTCGACAAGACTGAAGCTTTCTTT	CASSLVDKTEAFF
TRBD1	.	TRBV6-1	TRBJ1-4	TGTGCCAGCACGAGGACAGGGGCTTATGGTGAAAAACTGTTTTTT	CASTRTGAYGEKLFF
TRBD2	few	TRBV20-1	TRBJ2-3	TGCAGTGCTAGAGATCAGGTGCTAGCGGACTTCACAGATACGCAGTATTTT	CSARDQVLADFTDTQYF
.	few	TRBV14	TRBJ2-2	TGTGCCAGCAGCCAAGGAATGTACACCGGGGAGCTGTTTTTT	CASSQGMYTGELFF
.	few	TRBV20-1	TRBJ2-1	TGCAGTGCTAGAGCCAACACGCCTGGGGATGTCTATGAGCAGTTCTTC	CSARANTPGDVYEQFF
TRBD2	.	TRBV20-1	TRBJ2-3	TGCAGTGCTAACGACGCGGGAGGAGAGACAGATACGCAGTATTTT	CSANDAGGETDTQYF
TRBD2	many	TRBV2	TRBJ2-3	TGTGCCAGCACGGGACTAGCGGGACTGGATACGCAGTATTTT	CASTGLAGLDTQYF